This T cell receptor (beta chain) was observed in a study of PD-1 blockade in mismatch repair-deficient tumors (dated by TCRdb to about 2017). Notes on the research overall: Between September 2013 and September 2016, the trial enrolled 70 to 100 consecutive patients with approximately eleven mismatch repair-deficient cancer types, every one of whom had been previously treated and was progressing. Tumor-associated T cell clones were tracked in the peripheral blood of patients responding to PD-1 blockade by deep sequencing of TCR CDR3 regions.

Overall study results and their limits: Rapid expansion after pembrolizumab followed by contraction, generally before radiologic responses, was shown by tumor-resident clones, which were often undetectable in blood before treatment.

For each enrolled patient, mismatch repair deficiency was established using either polymerase chain reaction or immunohistochemistry. TCR sequencing was carried out for three patients who responded to pembrolizumab therapy. In the phase II trial, pembrolizumab PD-1 blockade was tested prospectively in advanced mismatch repair-deficient cancers, no matter which tissue of origin the cancers came from. Peripheral blood T cell samples were gathered serially, both before PD-1 blockade started and at multiple time points afterward. Blood sampling times were reported as weeks after the first pembrolizumab dose. The method was the immunoSEQ multiplex PCR assay. Sourced from immuneACCESS, this table was stored by TCRdb with only in-frame sequences that have V and J called. A share of the clones is absent; for the studies checked, an unresolved V gene accounts for under half, and the remainder has no known explanation. This sample lists 120,000 or so clones; around 87% were detected once. The biggest ten clones account for roughly 14% of the sample.

The CDR3 spans 16 residues, from the cysteine through the phenylalanine. Only the CDR3 part of the read is kept: 48 bases, read in frame from the first base. The germline ends are 21 bases apart after V is trimmed by 6 bases and J by 4 bases. Taken from the germline V gene, the CDR1 and CDR2 loops are KGHSH and LQKENI. To note about this clone: Its antigen remains unidentified. No much larger clonotype is one base removed from it; base qualities were not supplied.

This receptor chain uses TRBV18 and TRBJ1-2; TRBD1 is a weak D gene call, 6 bases matching. The sequence came from an adult with mismatch repair-deficient cancer. The sequencing here drew on peripheral blood, taken 44 weeks after starting pembrolizumab. Here is the DNA: TGTGCCAGCTCGCCTCAGGACAGCCGGCAGCTCTATGGCTACACCTTC. Its translation is CASSPQDSRQLYGYTF. Supplemented by the reference TRBV18 and TRBJ1-2 proteins around the CDR3, the complete variable domain is NAGVMQNPRHLVRRRGQEARLRCSPMKGHSHVYWYRQLPEEGLKFMVYLQKENIIDESGMPKERFSAEFPKEGPSILRIQQVVRGDSAAYFCASSPQDSRQLYGYTFGSGTRLTVV.